This entry concerns a single TCR beta chain. Its antigen is still unknown. The sample originates from a study of PD-1 blockade in mismatch repair-deficient tumors. Study observations and caveats: After pembrolizumab, tumor-resident clones rose rapidly, then generally contracted before radiologic responses.

V dropped 2 bases and J dropped 4; count of bases not matched to a gene: 5. CDR3 length equals 15 residues. CDR1 and CDR2 from the germline V gene are SGHAT and FQNNGV. Regarding time point: approximately nine-day in vitro stimulation with candidate mutation-associated neoantigen peptide 1. Each of about seven ELISpot-reactive candidate peptides was used for roughly ten-day stimulation. Using immunoSEQ multiplex PCR, the repertoire was profiled, and TCRdb retains in-frame clones only, with some absent. Here the sample spans roughly 9,000 clones, 87% being singletons. The source of this sequence is an adult with mismatch repair-deficient cancer. Specimen: cells cultured in vitro, collected from a patient treated with pembrolizumab. The V and J genes are TRBV11-2 and TRBJ2-1, with 7 positions matching TRBD2. CDR3 amino acids: CASSLWGGDYNEQFF. The CDR3 DNA reads as TGTGCCAGCAGCTTATGGGGGGGGGATTACAATGAGCAGTTCTTC. Supplemented by reference TRBV11-2 and TRBJ2-1, the full variable domain reads EAGVAQSPRYKIIEKRQSVAFWCNPISGHATLYWYQQILGQGPKLLIQFQNNGVVDDSQLPKDRFSAERLKGVDSTLKIQPAKLEDSAVYLCASSLWGGDYNEQFFGPGTRLTVL.